One and the same sample provided the 27 T cell receptor beta chains below, sequenced in a study of blood T cell repertoires in COVID-19. The data were produced by immunoSEQ multiplex PCR, yet TCRdb's version contains in-frame clones alone and is incomplete. The sample records 450,000 to 500,000 clones, 70% to 90% being singletons. Material: peripheral blood. The receptors originated from a human donor in a cohort sampled during active COVID-19.

The J gene is TRBJ2-1, the V gene TRBV5-5; 11 nucleotides agree with TRBD2. Germline loops: CDR1 SGHKS, CDR2 YYEKEE (reference sequence). With 4 bases clipped from V and 5 bases from J, the junction kept 5 bases outside the gene matches. The CDR3 is made up of 15 amino acids. CDR3 sequence: CASSKLAGAHNEQFF. Written as DNA, the CDR3 is TGTGCCAGCAGCAAACTAGCGGGAGCTCACAATGAGCAGTTCTTC.

This chain links TRBV2 with TRBJ1-4; 8 bases match TRBD1. Germline values: CDR1 SNHLY, CDR2 FYNNEI. J was trimmed by 7 bases and V by 6 bases; bases with no gene match: 7. The CDR3 has 14 amino acids. The CDR3 sequence is CASRRTGIGEKLFF. CDR3 sequence (DNA): TGTGCCAGCAGGCGGACAGGGATTGGTGAAAAACTGTTTTTT.

The CDR3 nucleotides are TGTGCCACCAGTGATAACCGACAGGGGTTCTATGGCTACACCTTC. This encodes CATSDNRQGFYGYTF. The gene calls are TRBV24-1 and TRBJ1-2, with 8 nucleotides matching TRBD1. Germline-derived CDR1 and CDR2 are KGHDR and SFDVKD. V shed 3 bases, J shed 4 bases, and the junction held 6 bases outside the gene matches. The length of the CDR3 is 15 residues.

The rearrangement uses TRBV9 and TRBJ1-4, with 8 bases lining up with TRBD1. Trimming took 3 bases from V and 8 from J; bases not matched to a gene: 9. The CDR3 totals 15 residues. The germline CDR1 and CDR2 sequences are SGDLS and YYNGEE. The CDR3 sequence is CASSGRTGLKEKLFF. The CDR3 DNA reads as TGTGCCAGCAGCGGTCGGACAGGGCTAAAGGAAAAACTGTTTTTT.

The chain has TRBV28 and TRBJ2-1; TRBD2 matches at 12 bases. Germline-derived CDR1 and CDR2 are MDHEN and SYDVKM. CDR3 length: 14 residues. The V gene end was trimmed by 10 bases and the J gene end by 9 bases; junction bases not matched to a gene: 10. The CDR3 reads CAISRLAGEAEQFF. The DNA for the CDR3 is TGTGCCATCTCCAGACTAGCGGGAGAAGCTGAGCAGTTCTTC.

The rearrangement joins TRBV18 to TRBJ1-2, with 10 bases identical to TRBD1. In germline, CDR1 is KGHSH, CDR2 LQKENI. Trimming at V came to 2 bases and at J to 2 bases, leaving 8 bases not matched to a gene. The CDR3 is 17 amino acids. The DNA of the CDR3 is TGTGCCAGCTCACCATCTACCGGGACAGGGGTCAACTATGGCTACACCTTC. Its translation is CASSPSTGTGVNYGYTF.

This rearrangement joins TRBV5-6 to TRBJ1-5; D is perhaps TRBD1 (5 bases). The CDR3 contains 17 residues. V was trimmed by 0 bases and J by 3 bases, leaving 16 bases between them. The V gene's germline CDR1 is SGHDT and CDR2 YYEEEE. The CDR3 loop is CASSLAVGTGVNQPQHF. The DNA of the CDR3 is TGTGCCAGCAGCTTGGCAGTAGGAACAGGCGTCAATCAGCCCCAGCATTTT.

The J gene is TRBJ2-5, the V gene TRBV28; tentatively, D is TRBD1 (5 bases). Trimming left V 7 bases short and J 5 bases short, with 11 bases between. The germline V gene has CDR1 MDHEN and CDR2 SYDVKM. The CDR3 has 12 residues. The CDR3 sequence: CASTPRQETQYF. The DNA for the CDR3 is TGTGCCAGCACCCCGCGACAGGAGACCCAGTACTTC. The whole variable domain, filled in from reference TRBV28 and TRBJ2-5, reads DVKVTQSSRYLVKRTGEKVFLECVQDMDHENMFWYRQDPGLGLRLIYFSYDVKMKEKGDIPEGYSVSREKKERFSLILESASTNQTSMYLCASTPRQETQYFGPGTRLLVL.

CDR3: CAWSGGGYEQYF. In DNA, the CDR3 is TGTGCCTGGAGTGGGGGCGGATACGAGCAGTACTTC. The V call is TRBV30, the J call TRBJ2-7, with TRBD1 as a possible D gene (5 bases). The CDR3 length is 12 residues. V lost 1 base and J lost 4, with 8 bases in between. Germline CDR1 is GTSNPN and CDR2 is SVGIG (reference sequence).

J is TRBJ1-5 and V is TRBV14, with a weak D call TRBD1 (6 bases). Germline-derived CDR1 and CDR2 are SGHDN and FVKESK. The CDR3 consists of 14 residues. V was clipped by 6 bases and J by 5 bases, with 14 bases between them. CDR3 coding DNA: TGTGCCAGCAGGGTGCGGACAGTACATCAGCCCCAGCATTTT. Translating gives CASRVRTVHQPQHF.

Worth noting for this clone: Other nucleotide sequences from this sample produce the same CDR3. V usage is TRBV4-1 and J usage is TRBJ2-5; D is ambiguous. Germline CDR1 and CDR2: MGHRA and YSYEKL. The CDR3 has 16 amino acids. V was clipped by 0 bases and J by 4 bases, with 15 bases between them. The CDR3 reads CASSQETASRGETQYF. Here the CDR3 DNA reads TGCGCCAGCAGCCAAGAGACCGCATCTAGAGGAGAGACCCAGTACTTC.

The chain combines TRBV30 with TRBJ1-1; D gene unclear. This CDR3 spans 13 amino acids. Germline assignment: CDR1 GTSNPN and CDR2 SVGIG (reference sequence). V was clipped by 8 bases and J by 4 bases, with 17 bases between them. CDR3 bases: TGTGCCGATAGACCCACCGGAGGCACTGAAGCTTTCTTT. Translation gives CADRPTGGTEAFF.

The gene calls are TRBV2 and TRBJ1-1; D gene unclear. Trimming left V 8 bases short and J 8 bases short, with 15 bases between. The CDR3 consists of 12 residues. Germline CDR1 reads SNHLY; CDR2 reads FYNNEI. Written as DNA, the CDR3 is TGTGCCAGCCAGGATATCACGGGAGAAGCTTTCTTT. This sequence encodes CASQDITGEAFF.

The CDR3 loop reads CASSESTPKGARSTDTQYF. The DNA of the CDR3 is TGCGCCAGCAGTGAGTCGACTCCAAAGGGGGCCCGCAGCACAGATACGCAGTATTTT. The V call is TRBV10-2, the J call TRBJ2-3; 7 bases are shared with TRBD1. The CDR3 totals 19 residues. V shed 0 bases, J shed 0 bases, and the junction held 12 bases outside the gene matches. Per the germline V gene, CDR1 is WSHSY and CDR2 is SAAADI.

The V call is TRBV9, the J call TRBJ2-7; D unclear. V lost 4 bases to trimming and J lost 1 base, with 9 bases between them. CDR3 size: 13 residues. Germline-derived CDR1 and CDR2 are SGDLS and YYNGEE. The CDR3 loop is CASSRDPSYEQYF. In DNA form, the CDR3 reads TGTGCCAGCAGCCGCGATCCTTCCTACGAGCAGTACTTC. The full variable domain, in which reference TRBV9 and TRBJ2-7 provide the parts outside the CDR3, is DSGVTQTPKHLITATGQRVTLRCSPRSGDLSVYWYQQSLDQGLQFLIQYYNGEERAKGNILERFSAQQFPDLHSELNLSSLELGDSALYFCASSRDPSYEQYFGPGTRLTVT.

This rearrangement joins TRBV5-4 to TRBJ2-7, with D maybe TRBD2 (6 bases). This CDR3 has 14 amino acids. From germline, CDR1 is SGHNT and CDR2 YYREEE (reference sequence). V was trimmed by 5 bases and J by 4 bases, leaving 16 bases between them. The DNA of the CDR3 is TGTGCCAGCAGTCGCCGGGGAGGAGAATACGAGCAGTACTTC. Its translation: CASSRRGGEYEQYF.

The chain is built from TRBV12-3 or TRBV12-4 and TRBJ2-1; D remains unclear. V lost 3 bases to trimming and J lost 4 bases, with 7 bases between them. This CDR3 is 13 amino acids long. DNA of the CDR3: TGTGCCAGCAGTTTTATCCAGTACAATGAGCAGTTCTTC. This encodes CASSFIQYNEQFF.

The rearrangement joins TRBV5-1 to TRBJ2-1; 12 bases are shared with TRBD2. V trimming: 4 bases; J trimming: 8 bases; junction bases outside the gene matches: 10. The germline gives CDR1 SGHRS, CDR2 YFSETQ. This CDR3 is 16 amino acids long. The CDR3 sequence: CASSRELAGGGHEQFF. The DNA of the CDR3 is TGCGCCAGCAGCCGCGAACTAGCGGGAGGTGGTCATGAGCAGTTCTTC.

This sequence joins TRBV5-5 and TRBJ1-1, with unresolved D. The CDR3 is made up of 15 amino acids. Germline V gene sequence: CDR1 SGHKS, CDR2 YYEKEE (reference sequence). Trimming took off 4 bases at V and 4 bases at J, with 17 bases between the two ends. For the CDR3, the DNA is TGTGCCAGCAGCCCCCTGGGAGGGCCGGCCACTGAAGCTTTCTTT. This codes for CASSPLGGPATEAFF. The whole variable domain, filled in from reference TRBV5-5 and TRBJ1-1, reads DAGVTQSPTHLIKTRGQQVTLRCSPISGHKSVSWYQQVLGQGPQFIFQYYEKEERGRGNFPDRFSARQFPNYSSELNVNALLLGDSALYLCASSPLGGPATEAFFGQGTRLTVV.

J is TRBJ2-2 and V is TRBV9, with TRBD2 matching over 7 bases. The ends lost 3 bases at V and 6 bases at J; junction bases unmatched: 14. The CDR3 has 17 residues. The germline gives CDR1 SGDLS, CDR2 YYNGEE. The CDR3 protein is CASSGRGAGEASGELFF. For the CDR3, the DNA is TGTGCCAGCAGCGGCCGAGGTGCGGGAGAGGCTTCCGGGGAGCTGTTTTTT.

This clone came up a few times. The chain combines TRBV4-2 with TRBJ1-2, with 12 bases that match TRBD1. This CDR3 is built from 20 residues. Germline CDR1 and CDR2: LGHNA and YNFKEQ. J lost 0 bases, V lost 1 base, and 12 bases had no gene match. CDR3 sequence reads: CASSQVPGQGAGRANYGYTF. DNA for the CDR3: TGTGCCAGCAGCCAAGTCCCGGGACAGGGGGCGGGAAGGGCTAACTATGGCTACACCTTC.

The chain joins TRBV2 to TRBJ1-3; TRBD1 might be the D (6 bases). This CDR3 comprises 13 residues. Germline CDR1 SNHLY, CDR2 FYNNEI. The V end lost 7 bases, the J end lost 0 bases, and 7 bases lay between the germline ends. The CDR3 is CASKGDSGNTIYF. The CDR3 bases are TGTGCCAGCAAGGGGGACTCTGGAAACACCATATATTTT.

This chain connects TRBV24-1 to TRBJ1-2; 8 nucleotides match TRBD1. This CDR3 is 15 amino acids long. The ends lost 2 bases at V and 8 bases at J; junction bases unmatched: 9. Germline-derived CDR1 and CDR2 are KGHDR and SFDVKD. CDR3 DNA sequence: TGTGCCACCAGTGATTCCCCTCGGACAGGGAGAGGCTACACCTTC. It translates to CATSDSPRTGRGYTF.

V and J are TRBV7-3 and TRBJ2-3; TRBD2 matches 7 bases. The junction had 8 bases not matched to a gene; V was cut back by 2 bases and J by 0 bases. Germline CDR1 and CDR2: SGHTA and FQGTGA. The CDR3 runs 17 residues. The CDR3 DNA sequence: TGTGCCAGCAGCTTAGAGGGCGGGAGCGGCAGCACAGATACGCAGTATTTT. It encodes CASSLEGGSGSTDTQYF. Complete variable domain (other parts from reference TRBV7-3 and TRBJ2-3): GAGVSQTPSNKVTEKGKYVELRCDPISGHTALYWYRQSLGQGPEFLIYFQGTGAADDSGLPNDRFFAVRPEGSVSTLKIQRTERGDSAVYLCASSLEGGSGSTDTQYFGPGTRLTVL.

This clone has only a few counts. The chain is built from TRBV2 and TRBJ1-5, with TRBD1 matching over 9 bases. The CDR3 has 15 residues. V was clipped by 7 bases and J by 5 bases; unmatched bases: 9. CDR1 is SNHLY, CDR2 FYNNEI, per germline. This chain's CDR3 is CASTPGTGSHQPQHF. DNA for the CDR3: TGTGCCAGCACCCCCGGGACAGGGTCCCATCAGCCCCAGCATTTT.

The rearrangement joins TRBV5-6 to TRBJ2-3; 7 nucleotides align to TRBD2. This CDR3 is 15 amino acids long. Germline loops: CDR1 SGHDT, CDR2 YYEEEE. The junction had 2 bases not matched to a gene; V was cut back by 0 bases and J by 1 base. CDR3 in amino acids: CASSLGAGGTDTQYF. The CDR3 DNA is TGTGCCAGCAGCTTGGGGGCGGGGGGCACAGATACGCAGTATTTT.

The chain carries TRBV6-5 and TRBJ1-1, with D perhaps TRBD1 (5 bases). Germline CDR1 and CDR2: MNHEY and SVGAGI. The CDR3 has 15 amino acids. Trimming took 2 bases from V and 6 from J, leaving 16 bases between them. Here the CDR3 DNA reads TGTGCCAGCAGTTACACGGGGGATAGATGGGCTGAAGCTTTCTTT. Protein: CASSYTGDRWAEAFF.